This TCR beta chain was recorded in a study of blood T cell repertoires in COVID-19. Background on the study: T cells, B-cell-depleted T cells, or PBMCs provided the cDNA or gDNA that served as material.

Generated by immunoSEQ multiplex PCR, the TCRdb table keeps only in-frame clones and is missing some. The sample shows fewer than 250,000 clones, 65% to 85% of them seen only once. This clone was seen just once. Germline CDR1 and CDR2: MGHRA and YSYEKL. V lost 4 bases to trimming and J lost 2 bases; unmatched junction nucleotides: 6. The CDR3 runs to 16 residues. This sequence joins TRBV4-1 and TRBJ2-3, with 10 bases aligning to TRBD2. Sequenced sample: peripheral blood. The origin of this receptor is a woman aged 45 to 65 with acute or convalescent COVID-19. The CDR3 sequence is CASSRGLAETTDTQYF. The CDR3, as DNA: TGCGCCAGCAGCCGCGGACTAGCGGAGACCACAGATACGCAGTATTTT.